Below are 10 T cell receptor beta chains sequenced from a single sample in a study of CD8+CD57+ T cells in acquired aplastic anemia. Genomic DNA was employed as the template in profiling TCR beta VDJ and CDR3. Each CDR3 protein gets one entry after TCRdb re-called the reads with MiXCR. The repertoire holds roughly 160,000 distinct CDR3 sequences, about 60% seen once, with 45% to 55% in the top ten. Input material: sorted CD4+, CD8+, or CD8+CD57+ T cells (not recorded which) from PBMCs. These receptors were collected from a human donor in good health.

About this clonotype: The junction departs from the called germline gene at one end, perhaps through a read error. The rearrangement links TRBV12-3 or TRBV12-4 to TRBJ2-5, with no clear D. The CDR3 runs to 14 residues. The chain's CDR3 is CASSDDTTSETQCF. DNA for the CDR3: TGTGCCAGCAGTGACGACACGACAAGTGAGACCCAGTGCTTC.

The chain combines TRBV5-1 with TRBJ2-7; D is possibly TRBD1 (5 bases). Germline V gene sequence: CDR1 SGHRS, CDR2 YFSETQ. Trimming took 0 bases from V and 4 from J, leaving 14 bases between them. This CDR3 comprises 15 residues. CDR3 loop: CASSLASGLGYEQYF. Written as DNA, the CDR3 is TGCGCCAGCAGCTTGGCCTCAGGGCTCGGGTACGAGCAGTACTTC.

The V and J genes are TRBV7-2 and TRBJ2-2; D gene uncertain. The V end lost 6 bases, the J end lost 3 bases, and 5 bases lay between the germline ends. CDR3 length: 12 residues. CDR1 is SGHTA, CDR2 FQGNSA, per germline. The CDR3 DNA reads as TGTGCCAGCAGGCAGGACACCGGGGAGCTGTTTTTT. Amino acid sequence: CASRQDTGELFF. The whole variable domain, filled in from reference TRBV7-2 and TRBJ2-2, reads GAGVSQSPSNKVTEKGKDVELRCDPISGHTALYWYRQSLGQGLEFLIYFQGNSAPDKSGLPSDRFSAERTGGSVSTLTIQRTQQEDSAVYLCASRQDTGELFFGEGSRLTVL.

As regards this clonotype: One junction end does not reproduce the germline sequence, and a read error may be involved. The chain carries TRBV5-6 and TRBJ1-1; D gene unclear. The length of the CDR3 is 15 residues. Germline V gene data show CDR1 as SGHDT and CDR2 as YYEEEE. The CDR3 loop is CASSLDTRLNSEAFF. DNA for the CDR3: TGTGCCAGCAGCTTGGACACACGGTTAAACAGTGAAGCTTTCTTT.

The V and J genes are TRBV7-2 and TRBJ2-7, with 9 bases aligning to TRBD1. This CDR3 has 14 amino acids. V was clipped by 0 bases and J by 6 bases; unmatched bases: 3. The germline V gene has CDR1 SGHTA and CDR2 FQGNSA. The CDR3 sequence is CASSLAGTGFEQYF. CDR3 nucleotide sequence: TGTGCCAGCAGCTTAGCAGGGACAGGGTTCGAGCAGTACTTC.

V usage is TRBV4-3 and J usage is TRBJ1-5; D may be TRBD1 (6 bases). V lost 0 bases, J lost 6 bases, and 12 bases lay in between. Germline lookup yields CDR1 LGHNA and CDR2 YSLEER. This CDR3 region has 15 residues. The CDR3 spells CASSQEVWGAQPQHF. The CDR3 DNA reads as TGCGCCAGCAGCCAAGAAGTTTGGGGGGCTCAGCCCCAGCATTTT.

For this clonotype: One end of the junction is discordant with germline, which a read error may explain. The V call is TRBV7-8, the J call TRBJ2-7, with 8 nucleotides matching TRBD2. The V gene's germline CDR1 is SGHVS and CDR2 FQNEAQ. CDR3 size: 15 residues. The CDR3 region has the DNA TGCGCCAGCAGCCAGGACCCGGGACTAGGCTACGAGCAGTACTTC. Protein product: CASSQDPGLGYEQYF.

The V and J genes are TRBV10-3 and TRBJ2-5; 9 bases align to TRBD2. Germline V gives CDR1 ENHRY, CDR2 SYGVKD. This CDR3 spans 15 amino acids. V dropped 8 bases and J dropped 2; count of bases not matched to a gene: 9. The CDR3 DNA reads as TGTGCCATCCGGCGGGGGGGGAGTAGGCAAGAGACCCAGTACTTC. This codes for CAIRRGGSRQETQYF.

As concerns this clonotype: At one end the junction does not follow the germline gene, possibly because of a read error. The V gene is TRBV5-1, the J gene TRBJ2-1; 11 bases fit TRBD2. The CDR3 length is 15 residues. Germline lookup yields CDR1 SGHRS and CDR2 YFSETQ. The CDR3 is CGSSLFSGRGYEQFF. CDR3 bases: TGCGGCAGCAGCTTATTTAGCGGGAGGGGTTACGAGCAGTTCTTC.

The gene calls are TRBV9 and TRBJ1-1; D might be TRBD1 (5 bases). V lost 4 bases and J 4 bases, leaving 17 bases between the germline ends. The germline V gene encodes CDR1 SGDLS and CDR2 YYNGEE. This CDR3 has 15 residues. CDR3: CASSSQGGARTEAFF. The CDR3 region has the DNA TGTGCCAGCAGCTCCCAGGGAGGGGCGCGCACTGAAGCTTTCTTT.